The 6 T cell receptor beta chains listed next were all sequenced from one sample in a study of chemoradiotherapy in HPV16-positive cancers. Assay used: immunoSEQ multiplex PCR; TCRdb lists only in-frame clones, some missing. Of around 9,200 clones in the sample, roughly 80% were seen once. The sample was collected from a patient who underwent chemoradiotherapy. The receptor source for this set is a human donor with HPV-associated anogenital cancer.

J is TRBJ2-1 and V is TRBV5-6, with 11 bases identical to TRBD2. With 4 bases clipped from V and 4 bases from J, the junction kept 7 bases outside the gene matches. There are 16 residues in the CDR3. CDR1 is SGHDT and CDR2 is YYEEEE in the germline V gene. Here the CDR3 reads CASSDPGTSGYNEQFF. The CDR3 coding sequence is TGTGCCAGCAGCGACCCCGGGACTAGCGGTTACAATGAGCAGTTCTTC.

V is TRBV5-3 and J is TRBJ1-3, with D perhaps TRBD1 (5 bases). TRBV5-3 is marked as an open reading frame, function uncertain. This CDR3 contains 15 residues. Between the trimmed V and J ends, which lost 0 bases and 3 bases, there was a span of 10 bases. The CDR3 loop reads CARSLVGGSGNTIYF. In DNA form, the CDR3 reads TGTGCCAGAAGCTTGGTGGGGGGAAGTGGAAACACCATATATTTT.

V usage is TRBV18 and J usage is TRBJ1-4; D gene uncertain. Trimming shortened V by 6 bases and J by 0 bases, and 8 bases separated the two germline ends. Per the germline V gene, CDR1 is KGHSH and CDR2 is LQKENI. This CDR3 has 14 residues. The CDR3, as DNA: TGTGCCAGCTCTCCGGTTGCAACTAATGAAAAACTGTTTTTT. This translates into CASSPVATNEKLFF.

The chain joins TRBV27 to TRBJ1-1, with D unclear. The CDR3 extends over 11 amino acids. Germline V gene sequence: CDR1 MNHEY, CDR2 SMNVEV (reference sequence). V was shortened by 2 bases and J by 9 bases, with 7 bases between the two germline ends. CDR3 amino acids: CASSLAGKAFF. The CDR3 nucleotides are TGTGCCAGCAGTTTAGCAGGCAAAGCTTTCTTT.

The chain joins TRBV5-4 to TRBJ1-1; no firm D call. The CDR3 length is 15 residues. Germline CDR1 reads SGHNT; CDR2 reads YYREEE (reference sequence). Trimming cost V 0 bases and J 0 bases, with 9 bases left between them. CDR3: CASSLDHTLNTEAFF. The CDR3 DNA reads as TGTGCCAGCAGCTTGGATCATACCTTGAACACTGAAGCTTTCTTT.

In DNA, the CDR3 is TGTGCCAGCAACGAACGTGGGGACAGGGCGTTTGAAAAACTGTTTTTT. Amino acid sequence: CASNERGDRAFEKLFF. The J gene is TRBJ1-4, the V gene TRBV2; TRBD1 matches 9 bases. This CDR3 is built from 16 residues. Germline CDR1 reads SNHLY; CDR2 reads FYNNEI. V lost 7 bases, J lost 7 bases, and 13 bases stayed unmatched.